The clone carrying this T cell receptor (beta chain) was counted at least ten times. CDR3 length: 11 residues. Per the germline V gene, CDR1 is GTSNPN and CDR2 is SVGIG (reference sequence). V was clipped by 0 bases and J by 10 bases, with 4 bases between them. A single-stranded UMI oligo with SP2 sequence was ligated to cDNA 3' ends. The first PCR ran about 4 cycles with an equimolar RC1.1 and RC1.2 beta primer mix. A single record per CDR3 protein comes from TCRdb applying MiXCR to the UMI-ligation and nested PCR reads. The sample shows under 35,000 distinct CDR3 sequences, 10% of them seen only once. The sample comes from a study of quantifying T cell responses using KT2 cells. About the study: RNA was reverse transcribed with TCR alpha and beta constant-region primers.

The sample is PBMC spiked with counted cells of clone KT2. A range of KT2-to-PBMC ratios was made using fixed PBMC numbers. The sequence derives from a human donor. The specimen sequenced was PBMCs spiked with cells of the T cell clone KT2. This chain uses TRBV30 with TRBJ1-6, with no clear D. The CDR3 region is CAWSVGSPLHF. For the CDR3, the DNA is TGTGCCTGGAGTGTGGGCTCACCCCTCCACTTT. Drawing the rest from reference TRBV30 and TRBJ1-6, the complete variable domain is SQTIHQWPATLVQPVGSPLSLECTVEGTSNPNLYWYRQAAGRGLQLLFYSVGIGQISSEVPQNLSASRPQDRQFILSSKKLLLSDSGFYLCAWSVGSPLHFGNGTRLTVT.